This T cell receptor beta chain was retrieved from a study of shared clonotypes between healthy human individuals. Study observations and caveats: Sampling covered blood only; tissue repertoires likely differ. The generation probabilities recorded for non-shared clonotypes fell below those of clonotypes shared by all four donors.

An assay was performed, and its level was deep. An even split of each subset's genomic DNA across several immunoSEQ plates was performed. Libraries were prepared by immunoSEQ multiplex PCR; TCRdb keeps only in-frame clonotypes and omits some of them. Of some 2.1 million clones in the sample, just under 95% were seen once. Terminally differentiated effector memory CD45RA+ cells were excluded by CCR7 positive selection of CD45RO-negative cells. In its sample, this clone was seen a few times. Its matching antigen is unknown. The CDR3 covers 14 residues. Germline assignment: CDR1 MDHEN and CDR2 SYDVKM. With V trimmed by 6 bases and J by 7 bases, 6 bases remained unmatched.

This receptor was taken from a man aged 18 to 35 in good health. Some clones in this sample may be carry-over from other donors' samples. Sequencing was done on a sample of naive CD8+ T cells from PBMCs. J is TRBJ1-5 and V is TRBV28; 10 nucleotides agree with TRBD1. The CDR3 loop reads CASRSGTGVQPQHF. The CDR3 region has the DNA TGTGCCAGCAGGTCCGGGACAGGGGTCCAGCCCCAGCATTTT.